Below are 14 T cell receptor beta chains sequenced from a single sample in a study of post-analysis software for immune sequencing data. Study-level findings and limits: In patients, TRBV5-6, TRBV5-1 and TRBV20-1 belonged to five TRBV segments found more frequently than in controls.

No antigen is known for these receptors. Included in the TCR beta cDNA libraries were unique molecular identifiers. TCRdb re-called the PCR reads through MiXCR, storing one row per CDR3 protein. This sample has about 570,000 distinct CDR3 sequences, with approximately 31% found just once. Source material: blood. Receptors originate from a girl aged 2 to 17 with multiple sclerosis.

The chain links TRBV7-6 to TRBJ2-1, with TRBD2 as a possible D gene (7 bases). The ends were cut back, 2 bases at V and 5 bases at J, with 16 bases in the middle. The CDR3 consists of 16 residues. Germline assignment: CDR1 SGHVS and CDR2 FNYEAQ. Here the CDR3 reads CASSLSLRGGHNEQFF. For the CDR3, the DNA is TGTGCCAGCAGCTTATCTCTTCGCGGGGGCCACAATGAGCAGTTCTTC.

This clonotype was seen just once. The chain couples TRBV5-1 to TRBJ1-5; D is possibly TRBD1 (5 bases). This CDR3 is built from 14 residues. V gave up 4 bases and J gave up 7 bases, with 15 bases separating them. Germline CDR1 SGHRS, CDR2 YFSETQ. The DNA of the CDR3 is TGCGCCAGCAGCCCGGTGGGGGGAGGACAGCCCCAGCATTTT. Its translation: CASSPVGGGQPQHF.

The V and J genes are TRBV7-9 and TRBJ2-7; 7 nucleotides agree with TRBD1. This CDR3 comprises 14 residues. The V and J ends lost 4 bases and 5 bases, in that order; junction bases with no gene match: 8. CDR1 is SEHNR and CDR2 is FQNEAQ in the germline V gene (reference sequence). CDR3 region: CASSSRQGFNEQYF. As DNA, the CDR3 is TGTGCCAGCAGCTCCCGACAGGGTTTCAACGAGCAGTACTTC.

CDR3 region: CASSLDRGPSQPQHF. The CDR3 DNA follows: TGTGCCAGCAGCTTGGACAGGGGGCCAAGTCAGCCCCAGCATTTT. The chain employs TRBV5-6 and TRBJ1-5; TRBD1 aligns across 9 bases. J was trimmed by 6 bases and V by 0 bases; bases with no gene match: 4. From germline, CDR1 is SGHDT and CDR2 YYEEEE. The CDR3 totals 15 residues.

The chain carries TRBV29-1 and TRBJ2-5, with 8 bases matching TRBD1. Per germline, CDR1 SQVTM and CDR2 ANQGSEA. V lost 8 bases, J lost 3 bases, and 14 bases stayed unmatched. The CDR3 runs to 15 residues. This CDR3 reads CSTRPGTGPKETQYF. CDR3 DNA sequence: TGCAGCACCCGCCCGGGGACAGGTCCTAAAGAGACCCAGTACTTC.

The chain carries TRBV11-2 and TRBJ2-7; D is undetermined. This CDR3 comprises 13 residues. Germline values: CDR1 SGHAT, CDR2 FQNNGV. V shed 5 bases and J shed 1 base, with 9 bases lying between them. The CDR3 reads CASSPDVSYEQYF. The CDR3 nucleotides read TGTGCCAGCAGCCCCGACGTTTCCTACGAGCAGTACTTC.

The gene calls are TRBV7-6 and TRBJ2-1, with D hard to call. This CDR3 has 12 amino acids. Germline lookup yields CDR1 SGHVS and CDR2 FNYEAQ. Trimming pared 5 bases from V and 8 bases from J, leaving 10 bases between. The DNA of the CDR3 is TGTGCCAGCAGCGGGCTACATCATGAGCAGTTCTTC. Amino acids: CASSGLHHEQFF.

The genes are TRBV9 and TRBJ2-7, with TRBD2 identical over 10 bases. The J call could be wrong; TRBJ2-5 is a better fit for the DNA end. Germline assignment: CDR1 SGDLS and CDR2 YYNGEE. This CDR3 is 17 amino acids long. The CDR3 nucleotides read TGTGCCAGCAGCGTAGATCCTTTAGCGGGGGGCCAACCGACCCAGTACTTC. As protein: CASSVDPLAGGQPTQYF.

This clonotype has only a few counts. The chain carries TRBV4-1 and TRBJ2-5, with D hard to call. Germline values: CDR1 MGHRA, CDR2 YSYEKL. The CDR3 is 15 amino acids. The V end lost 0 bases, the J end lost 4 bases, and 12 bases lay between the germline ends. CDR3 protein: CASSQEARVGETQYF. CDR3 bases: TGCGCCAGCAGCCAAGAGGCGCGAGTGGGAGAGACCCAGTACTTC.

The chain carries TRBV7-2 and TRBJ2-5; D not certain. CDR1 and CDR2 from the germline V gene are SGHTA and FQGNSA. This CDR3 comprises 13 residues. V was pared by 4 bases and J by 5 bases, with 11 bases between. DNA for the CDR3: TGTGCCAGCAGCTCTAGAGTTGGGGAGACCCAGTACTTC. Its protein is CASSSRVGETQYF.

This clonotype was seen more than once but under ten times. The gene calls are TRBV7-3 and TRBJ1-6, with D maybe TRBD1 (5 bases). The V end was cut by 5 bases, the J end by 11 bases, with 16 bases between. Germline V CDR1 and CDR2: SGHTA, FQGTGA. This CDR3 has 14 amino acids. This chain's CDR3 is CASSQAGSSAPLHF. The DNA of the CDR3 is TGTGCCAGCAGCCAAGCAGGGTCGAGTGCACCCCTCCACTTT.

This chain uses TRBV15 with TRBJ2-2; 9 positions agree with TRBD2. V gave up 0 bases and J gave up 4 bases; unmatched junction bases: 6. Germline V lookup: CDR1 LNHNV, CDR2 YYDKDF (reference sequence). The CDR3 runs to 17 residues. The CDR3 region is CATSREASGDSTGELFF. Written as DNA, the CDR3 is TGTGCCACCAGCAGAGAGGCTAGCGGGGATAGCACCGGGGAGCTGTTTTTT.

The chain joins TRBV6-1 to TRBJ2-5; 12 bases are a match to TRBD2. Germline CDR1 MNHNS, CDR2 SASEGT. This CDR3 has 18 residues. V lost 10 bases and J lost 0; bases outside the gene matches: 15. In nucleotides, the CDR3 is TGTGCCACGAAACCCCTAGCGGGGGGGAGATCGTACCAAGAGACCCAGTACTTC. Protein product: CATKPLAGGRSYQETQYF.

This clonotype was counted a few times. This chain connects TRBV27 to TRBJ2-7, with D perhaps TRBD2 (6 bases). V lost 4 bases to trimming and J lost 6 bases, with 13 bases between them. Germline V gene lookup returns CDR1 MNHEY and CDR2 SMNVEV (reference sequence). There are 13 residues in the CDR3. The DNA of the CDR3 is TGTGCCAGCAGTTGGGGATTCGGGGGCGAGCAGTACTTC. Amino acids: CASSWGFGGEQYF.